The rows below give T cell receptor beta chains drawn from one sample of a study of shared clonotypes between healthy human individuals. Here immunoSEQ multiplex PCR was the method, and the copy in TCRdb shows in-frame clones only, minus some. The data hold 2 million to 2.5 million clones, with roughly 93% observed a single time. The sequencing input was naive CD4+ T cells from PBMCs. All receptors derive from a man younger than 35 in good health. Some clones in this sample may be carry-over from other donors' samples. Each CDR3 is given with its conserved first and last residue. A D gene is named only where the DNA matches it firmly. Size values are once, few and many counts, or a class for expanded clones, and some rows have none.

size	D	V	J	CDR3	DNA
.	.	TRBV18	TRBJ1-3	CASSPDRQSSGNTIYF	TGTGCCAGCTCACCAGATCGACAGAGCTCTGGAAACACCATATATTTT
.	.	TRBV7-8	TRBJ2-7	CASGGASYEQYF	TGTGCCAGCGGAGGGGCGTCCTACGAGCAGTACTTC
.	TRBD1	TRBV7-2	TRBJ1-1	CASSLSTGGTEAFF	TGTGCCAGCAGCTTATCGACAGGGGGCACTGAAGCTTTCTTT
.	TRBD1	TRBV27	TRBJ1-1	CASSLSRRGLNMNTEAFF	TGTGCCAGCAGTTTATCAAGGAGGGGGCTCAACATGAACACTGAAGCTTTCTTT
few	.	TRBV6-5	TRBJ1-2	CASSPPGRGGYTF	TGTGCCAGCAGTCCCCCGGGGAGAGGAGGCTACACCTTC
few	TRBD1	TRBV6-5	TRBJ1-1	CASSPDRGDTEAFF	TGTGCCAGCAGTCCGGACAGGGGAGACACTGAAGCTTTCTTT
.	.	TRBV27	TRBJ1-1	CASSLYGKAFF	TGTGCCAGCAGTTTATACGGGAAGGCTTTCTTT
.	.	TRBV28	TRBJ1-2	CASRGTEGPWGGYTF	TGTGCCAGCAGGGGTACGGAGGGGCCCTGGGGAGGCTACACCTTC
.	.	TRBV19	TRBJ2-5	CASSIATSSWETQYF	TGTGCCAGTAGTATCGCGACGAGTTCGTGGGAGACCCAGTACTTC
.	.	TRBV28	TRBJ1-3	CASSFETRGRVGNTIYF	TGTGCCAGCAGTTTTGAGACCCGGGGGCGGGTTGGAAACACCATATATTTT
.	.	TRBV5-1	TRBJ1-4	CASSLAGTAPEKLFF	TGCGCCAGCAGCCTGGCCGGGACCGCCCCCGAAAAACTGTTTTTT
.	.	TRBV15	TRBJ2-7	CATSREGRGRYEQYF	TGTGCCACCAGCAGAGAAGGGCGGGGGCGATACGAGCAGTACTTC
.	.	TRBV29-1	TRBJ1-1	CSVGNGNTEAFF	TGCAGCGTTGGTAATGGGAACACTGAAGCTTTCTTT
once	TRBD2	TRBV18	TRBJ2-7	CASSPRLADSYEQYF	TGTGCCAGCTCACCGCGACTAGCCGACTCCTACGAGCAGTACTTC
.	TRBD1	TRBV7-2	TRBJ1-4	CASSPQGKGEKLFF	TGTGCCAGCAGCCCACAGGGGAAGGGGGAAAAACTGTTTTTT
.	.	TRBV7-9	TRBJ2-3	CASSPLRGSSTDTQYF	TGTGCCAGCAGCCCACTACGGGGTTCTAGCACAGATACGCAGTATTTT
.	.	TRBV5-4	TRBJ2-7	CASRIQGTYEQYF	TGTGCCAGCAGGATTCAGGGGACCTACGAGCAGTACTTC
.	TRBD1	TRBV5-1	TRBJ1-1	CASKGSQGGTEAFF	TGCGCCAGTAAGGGGTCCCAGGGGGGCACTGAAGCTTTCTTT
.	.	TRBV6-4	TRBJ2-1	CASSITGGGRYNEQFF	TGTGCCAGCAGTATTACCGGTGGGGGGAGGTACAATGAGCAGTTCTTC
.	.	TRBV7-8	TRBJ2-1	CASSLRAKGVADNYNEQFF	TGTGCCAGCAGCCTGAGGGCAAAGGGGGTAGCGGATAATTACAATGAGCAGTTCTTC
once	.	TRBV7-9	TRBJ2-1	CASSLLASYNEQFF	TGTGCCAGCAGCTTACTAGCTAGCTACAATGAGCAGTTCTTC
.	TRBD1	TRBV15	TRBJ2-7	CATSRDPQGLRYEQYF	TGTGCCACCAGCAGAGATCCACAGGGGCTTCGCTACGAGCAGTACTTC
.	.	TRBV28	TRBJ2-1	CASSLSGPLLDNEQFF	TGTGCCAGCAGTTTGAGTGGCCCCCTGCTAGACAATGAGCAGTTCTTC
.	.	TRBV5-1	TRBJ1-1	CASSLAPHTEAFF	TGCGCCAGCAGCTTGGCTCCGCACACTGAAGCTTTCTTT
.	.	TRBV28	TRBJ1-2	CASSLRGAGNYGYTF	TGTGCCAGCAGTCTACGCGGCGCTGGGAACTATGGCTACACCTTC
.	.	TRBV7-2	TRBJ2-3	CASSKTARDTQYF	TGTGCCAGCAGCAAAACCGCCAGGGATACGCAGTATTTT
.	.	TRBV4-1	TRBJ2-5	CASSQVLLVETQYF	TGCGCCAGCAGCCAAGTCCTACTAGTCGAGACCCAGTACTTC
.	.	TRBV5-1	TRBJ2-7	CASSTEAEYEQYF	TGCGCCAGCTCGACGGAGGCGGAATACGAGCAGTACTTC